This record concerns one TCR beta chain sequence. The data derive from a study of blood T cell repertoires in COVID-19. As for the study in general: PBMCs, B-cell-depleted T cells, or T cells provided the cDNA or gDNA that made up the material.

Trimming removed 2 bases at V and 2 bases at J, with 11 bases between. Looked up from germline, CDR1 is LNHDA and CDR2 is SQIVND (reference sequence). The CDR3 is made up of 15 amino acids. Only in-frame clones appear in the TCRdb table, and some are missing; sequencing was by immunoSEQ multiplex PCR. Here the sample spans about 300,000 clones, roughly nine tenths being singletons. This sequence originates from a man aged 18-30 years with active or convalescent COVID-19. The chain carries TRBV19 and TRBJ2-3; a possible D gene is TRBD2 (5 bases). The sequenced material came from peripheral blood. DNA for the CDR3: TGTGCCAGTAGTATATCGGAGGACTTCACAGATACGCAGTATTTT. This encodes CASSISEDFTDTQYF.